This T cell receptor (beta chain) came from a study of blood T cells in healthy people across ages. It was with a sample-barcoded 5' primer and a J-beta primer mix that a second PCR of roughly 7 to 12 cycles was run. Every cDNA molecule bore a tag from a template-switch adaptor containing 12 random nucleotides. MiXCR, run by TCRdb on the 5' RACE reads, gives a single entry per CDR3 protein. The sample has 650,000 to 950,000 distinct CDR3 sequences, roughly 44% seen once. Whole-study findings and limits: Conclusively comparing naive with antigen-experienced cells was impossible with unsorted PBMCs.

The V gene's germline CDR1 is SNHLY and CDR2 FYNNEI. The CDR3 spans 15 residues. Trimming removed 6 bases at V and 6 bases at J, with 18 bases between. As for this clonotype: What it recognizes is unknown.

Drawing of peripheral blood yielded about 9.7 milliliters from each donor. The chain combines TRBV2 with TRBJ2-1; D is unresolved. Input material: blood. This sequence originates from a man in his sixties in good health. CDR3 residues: CASRYDNSGGNEQFF. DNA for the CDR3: TGTGCCAGCAGATACGATAACTCGGGCGGCAATGAGCAGTTCTTC.